Sequencing of this TCR beta chain was carried out in a study of control samples from healthy donors and cancer patients. Using immunoSEQ multiplex PCR, the repertoire was profiled, and TCRdb retains in-frame clones only, with some absent. Of some 100,000 clones in the sample, around nine tenths were seen once. Sequencing was carried out using blood. The source of this sequence is a human donor in good health. The donor label of this sample is uncertain.

DNA of the CDR3: TGTGCCAGCAGGGAAGGGTCTAACTATGGCTACACCTTC. Translated: CASREGSNYGYTF. The rearrangement joins TRBV28 to TRBJ1-2; D call uncertain. The CDR3 sequence is 13 residues long. V was shortened by 6 bases and J by 0 bases, with 8 bases between the two germline ends. Germline V gene sequence: CDR1 MDHEN, CDR2 SYDVKM.